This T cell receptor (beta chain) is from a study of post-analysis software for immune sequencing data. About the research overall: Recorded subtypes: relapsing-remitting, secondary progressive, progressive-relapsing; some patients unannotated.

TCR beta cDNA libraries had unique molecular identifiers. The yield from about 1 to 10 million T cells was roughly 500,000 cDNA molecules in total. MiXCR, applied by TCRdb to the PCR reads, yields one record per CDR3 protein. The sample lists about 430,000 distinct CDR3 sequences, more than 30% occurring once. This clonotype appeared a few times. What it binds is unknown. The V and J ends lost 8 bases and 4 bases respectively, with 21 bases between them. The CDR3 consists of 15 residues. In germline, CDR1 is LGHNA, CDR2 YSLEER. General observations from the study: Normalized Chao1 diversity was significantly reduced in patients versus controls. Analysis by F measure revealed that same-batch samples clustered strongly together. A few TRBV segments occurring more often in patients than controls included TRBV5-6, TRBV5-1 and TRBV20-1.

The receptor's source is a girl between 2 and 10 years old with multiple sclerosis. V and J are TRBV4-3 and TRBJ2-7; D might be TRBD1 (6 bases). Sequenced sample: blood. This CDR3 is CASSPEGVEVYEQYF. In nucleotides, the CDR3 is TGCGCCAGCTCGCCCGAGGGGGTGGAAGTGTACGAGCAGTACTTC.